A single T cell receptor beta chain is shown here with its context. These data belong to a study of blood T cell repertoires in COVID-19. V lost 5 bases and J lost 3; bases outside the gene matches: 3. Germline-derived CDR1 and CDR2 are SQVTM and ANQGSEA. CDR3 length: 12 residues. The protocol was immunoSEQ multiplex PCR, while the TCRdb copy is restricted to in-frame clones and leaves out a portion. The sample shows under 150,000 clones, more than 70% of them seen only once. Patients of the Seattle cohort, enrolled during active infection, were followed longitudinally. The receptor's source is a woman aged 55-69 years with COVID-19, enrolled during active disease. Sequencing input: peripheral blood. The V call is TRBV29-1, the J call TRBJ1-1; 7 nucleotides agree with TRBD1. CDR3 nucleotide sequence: TGCAGCGTTCGACAGGGAGACACTGAAGCTTTCTTT. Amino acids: CSVRQGDTEAFF.